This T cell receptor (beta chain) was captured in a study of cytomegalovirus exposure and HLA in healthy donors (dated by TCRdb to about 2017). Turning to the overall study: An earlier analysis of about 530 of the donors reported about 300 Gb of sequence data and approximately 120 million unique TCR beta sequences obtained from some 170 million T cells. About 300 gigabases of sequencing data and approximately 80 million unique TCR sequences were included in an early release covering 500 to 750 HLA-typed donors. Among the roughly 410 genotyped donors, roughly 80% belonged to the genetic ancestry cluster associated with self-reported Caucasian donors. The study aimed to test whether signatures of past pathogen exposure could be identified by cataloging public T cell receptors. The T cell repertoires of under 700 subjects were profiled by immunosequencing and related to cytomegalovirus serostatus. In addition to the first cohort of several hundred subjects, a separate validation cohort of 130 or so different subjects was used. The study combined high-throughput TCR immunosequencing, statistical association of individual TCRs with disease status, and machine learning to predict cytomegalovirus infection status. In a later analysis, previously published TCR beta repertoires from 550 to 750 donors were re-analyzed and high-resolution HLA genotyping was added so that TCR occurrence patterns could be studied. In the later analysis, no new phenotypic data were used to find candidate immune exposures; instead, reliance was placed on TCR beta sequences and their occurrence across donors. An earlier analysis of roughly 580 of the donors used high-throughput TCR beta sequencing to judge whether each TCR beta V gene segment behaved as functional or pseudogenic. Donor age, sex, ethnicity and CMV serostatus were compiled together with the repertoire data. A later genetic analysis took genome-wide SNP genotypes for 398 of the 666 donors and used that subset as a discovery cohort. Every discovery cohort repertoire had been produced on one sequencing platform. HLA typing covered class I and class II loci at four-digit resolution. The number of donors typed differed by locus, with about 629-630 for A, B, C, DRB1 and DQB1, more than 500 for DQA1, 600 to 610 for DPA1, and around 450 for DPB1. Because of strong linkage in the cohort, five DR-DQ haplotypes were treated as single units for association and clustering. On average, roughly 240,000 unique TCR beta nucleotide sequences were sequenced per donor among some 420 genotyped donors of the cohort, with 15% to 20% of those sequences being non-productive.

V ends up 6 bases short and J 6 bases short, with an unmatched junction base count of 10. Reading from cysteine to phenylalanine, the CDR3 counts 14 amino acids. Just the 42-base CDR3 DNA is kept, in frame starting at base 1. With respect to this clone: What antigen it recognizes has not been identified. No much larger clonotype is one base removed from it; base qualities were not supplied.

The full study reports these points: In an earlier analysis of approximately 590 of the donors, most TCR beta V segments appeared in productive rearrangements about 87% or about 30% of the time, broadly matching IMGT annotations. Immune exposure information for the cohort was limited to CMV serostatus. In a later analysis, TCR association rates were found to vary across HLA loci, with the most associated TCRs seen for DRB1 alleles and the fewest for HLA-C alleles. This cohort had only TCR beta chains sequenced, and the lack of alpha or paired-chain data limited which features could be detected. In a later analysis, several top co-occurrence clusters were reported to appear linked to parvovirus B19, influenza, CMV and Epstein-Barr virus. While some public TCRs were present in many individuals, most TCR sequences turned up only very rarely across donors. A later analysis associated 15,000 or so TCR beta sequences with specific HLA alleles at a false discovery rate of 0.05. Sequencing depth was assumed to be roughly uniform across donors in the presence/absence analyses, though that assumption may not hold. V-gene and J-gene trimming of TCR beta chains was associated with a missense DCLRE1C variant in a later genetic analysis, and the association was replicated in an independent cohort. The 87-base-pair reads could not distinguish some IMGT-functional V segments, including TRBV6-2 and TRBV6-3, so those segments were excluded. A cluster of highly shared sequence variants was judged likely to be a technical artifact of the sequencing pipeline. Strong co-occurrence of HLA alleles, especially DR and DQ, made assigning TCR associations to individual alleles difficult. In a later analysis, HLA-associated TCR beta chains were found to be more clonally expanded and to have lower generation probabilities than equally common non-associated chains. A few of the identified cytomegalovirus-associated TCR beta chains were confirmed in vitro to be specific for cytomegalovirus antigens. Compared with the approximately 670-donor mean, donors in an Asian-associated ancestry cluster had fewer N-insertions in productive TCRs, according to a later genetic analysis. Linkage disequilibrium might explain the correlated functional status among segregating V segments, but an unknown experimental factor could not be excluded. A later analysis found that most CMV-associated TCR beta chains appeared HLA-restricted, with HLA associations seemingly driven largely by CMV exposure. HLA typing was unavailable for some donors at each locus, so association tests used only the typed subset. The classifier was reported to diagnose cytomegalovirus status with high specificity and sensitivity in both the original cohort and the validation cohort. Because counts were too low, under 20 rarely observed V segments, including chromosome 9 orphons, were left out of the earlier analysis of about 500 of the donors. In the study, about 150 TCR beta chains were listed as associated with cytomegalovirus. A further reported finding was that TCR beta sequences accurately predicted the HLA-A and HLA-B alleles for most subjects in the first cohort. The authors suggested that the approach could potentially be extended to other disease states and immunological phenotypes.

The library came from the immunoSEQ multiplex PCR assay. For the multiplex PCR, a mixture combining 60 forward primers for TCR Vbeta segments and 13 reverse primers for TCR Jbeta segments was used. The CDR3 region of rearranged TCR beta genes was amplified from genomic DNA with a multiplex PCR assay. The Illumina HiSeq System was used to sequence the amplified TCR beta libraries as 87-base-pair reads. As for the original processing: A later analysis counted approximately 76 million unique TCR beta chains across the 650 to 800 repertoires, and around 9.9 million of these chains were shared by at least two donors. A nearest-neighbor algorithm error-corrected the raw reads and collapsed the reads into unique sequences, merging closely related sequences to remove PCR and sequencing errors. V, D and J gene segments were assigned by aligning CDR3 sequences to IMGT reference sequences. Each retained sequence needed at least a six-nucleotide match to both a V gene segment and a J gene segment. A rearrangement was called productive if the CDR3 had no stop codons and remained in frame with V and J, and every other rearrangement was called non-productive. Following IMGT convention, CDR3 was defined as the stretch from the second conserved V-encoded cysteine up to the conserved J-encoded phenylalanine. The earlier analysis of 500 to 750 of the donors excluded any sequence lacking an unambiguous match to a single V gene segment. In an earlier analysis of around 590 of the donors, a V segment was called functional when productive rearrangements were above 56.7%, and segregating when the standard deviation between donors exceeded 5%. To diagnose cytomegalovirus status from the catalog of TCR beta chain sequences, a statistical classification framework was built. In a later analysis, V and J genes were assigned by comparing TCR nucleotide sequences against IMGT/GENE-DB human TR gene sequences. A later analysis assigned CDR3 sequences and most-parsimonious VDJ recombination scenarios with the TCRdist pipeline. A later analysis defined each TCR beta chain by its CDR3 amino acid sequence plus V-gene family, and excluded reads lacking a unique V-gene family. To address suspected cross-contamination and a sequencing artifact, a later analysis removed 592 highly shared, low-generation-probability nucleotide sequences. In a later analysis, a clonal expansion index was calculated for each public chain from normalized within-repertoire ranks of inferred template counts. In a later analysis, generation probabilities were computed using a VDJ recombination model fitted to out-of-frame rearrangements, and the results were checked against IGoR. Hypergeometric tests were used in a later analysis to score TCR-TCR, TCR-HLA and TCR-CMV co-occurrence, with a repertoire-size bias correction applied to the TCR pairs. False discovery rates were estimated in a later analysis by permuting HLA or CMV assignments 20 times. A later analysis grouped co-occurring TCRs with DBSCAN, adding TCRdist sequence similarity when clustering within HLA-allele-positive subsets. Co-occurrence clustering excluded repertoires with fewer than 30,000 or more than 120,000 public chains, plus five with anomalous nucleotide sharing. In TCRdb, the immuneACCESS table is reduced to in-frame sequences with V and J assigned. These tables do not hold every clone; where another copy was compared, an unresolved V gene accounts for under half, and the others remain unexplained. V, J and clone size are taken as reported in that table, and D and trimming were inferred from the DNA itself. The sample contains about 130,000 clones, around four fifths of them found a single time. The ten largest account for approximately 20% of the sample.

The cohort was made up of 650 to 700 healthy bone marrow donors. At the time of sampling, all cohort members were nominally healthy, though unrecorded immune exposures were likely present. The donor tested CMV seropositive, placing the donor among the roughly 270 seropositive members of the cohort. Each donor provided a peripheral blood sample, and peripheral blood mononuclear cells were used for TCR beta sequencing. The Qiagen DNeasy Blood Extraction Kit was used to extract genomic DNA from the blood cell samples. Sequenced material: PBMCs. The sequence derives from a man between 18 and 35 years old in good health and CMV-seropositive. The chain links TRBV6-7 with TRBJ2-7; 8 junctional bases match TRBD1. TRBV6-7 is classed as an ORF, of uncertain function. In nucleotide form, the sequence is TGTGCCAGCAGCTACGGACAGGGCCCGTCCGAGCAGTACTTC. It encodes CASSYGQGPSEQYF.